This T cell receptor beta chain came from a study of tumor-infiltrating lymphocytes in oesophageal squamous cell carcinoma. TCRdb reanalysed the PCR reads using MiXCR and keeps one entry per CDR3 protein. The data contain approximately 12,000 distinct CDR3 sequences, around 50% of them singletons. This CDR3 has 15 amino acids. Germline values: CDR1 SGHVS, CDR2 FQNEAQ. The chain uses TRBV7-8 and TRBJ2-1, with D perhaps TRBD2 (5 bases). The tail of the sequence fits TRBJ2-7 better, so the J call may be wrong. The TCR was taken from a male donor with esophageal squamous cell carcinoma. Specimen: esophageal tumor tissue. CDR3 DNA sequence: TGTGCCAGCAGCCCGAGGACGGTGGGAGCCTACGAGCAGTACTTC. Translating it yields CASSPRTVGAYEQYF.